The 17 T cell receptor beta chains below come from one sample, sequenced in a study of blood T cell repertoires in COVID-19. Here immunoSEQ multiplex PCR was the method, and the copy in TCRdb shows in-frame clones only, minus some. The sample shows about 99,000 clones, approximately 80% of them seen only once. The sequenced sample consisted of peripheral blood. Receptors originate from a man older than 75 with COVID-19, enrolled during active disease.

This clone is a singleton in its sample. The chain combines TRBV5-4 with TRBJ1-1; D unclear. Germline V lookup: CDR1 SGHNT, CDR2 YYREEE (reference sequence). The CDR3 extends over 14 amino acids. V lost 0 bases, J lost 6 bases, and 12 bases lay in between. The CDR3 coding sequence is TGTGCCAGCAGCTTGGGAAGGAGGGAGGCTGAAGCTTTCTTT. Its translation is CASSLGRREAEAFF.

This sequence joins TRBV6-1 and TRBJ2-3; 10 nucleotides align to TRBD2. Germline lookup yields CDR1 MNHNS and CDR2 SASEGT. With 2 bases clipped from V and 6 bases from J, the junction kept 8 bases outside the gene matches. This CDR3 is 16 amino acids long. CDR3 in DNA: TGTGCCAGCAGTGAACTTCAGCGGGGGGGCCGGGATACGCAGTATTTT. Translated, it gives CASSELQRGGRDTQYF.

This sequence joins TRBV19 and TRBJ2-5; D possibly corresponds to TRBD1 (6 bases). The germline V gene has CDR1 LNHDA and CDR2 SQIVND (reference sequence). The V end lost 3 bases, the J end lost 4 bases, and 18 bases lay between the germline ends. The CDR3 extends over 16 amino acids. This CDR3 is CASSISPLTGRETQYF. For the CDR3, the DNA is TGTGCCAGTAGTATCTCCCCCCTAACAGGGCGAGAGACCCAGTACTTC.

This chain connects TRBV9 to TRBJ2-3; 9 bases are shared with TRBD1. This CDR3 has 17 residues. Germline lookup yields CDR1 SGDLS and CDR2 YYNGEE. V shed 4 bases, J shed 4 bases, and the junction held 13 bases outside the gene matches. For the CDR3, the DNA is TGTGCCAGCAGCTCGGGCGTTGGGACAGGGTGGGCAGATACGCAGTATTTT. Amino acid sequence: CASSSGVGTGWADTQYF. Full variable domain (missing parts from reference TRBV9 and TRBJ2-3): DSGVTQTPKHLITATGQRVTLRCSPRSGDLSVYWYQQSLDQGLQFLIQYYNGEERAKGNILERFSAQQFPDLHSELNLSSLELGDSALYFCASSSGVGTGWADTQYFGPGTRLTVL.

This rearrangement joins TRBV3-1 (or the pseudogene TRBV3-2) to TRBJ1-1; D is unresolved. The CDR3 length is 15 residues. Looked up from germline, CDR1 is LGHDT and CDR2 is YNNKEL (reference sequence). Trimming took 4 bases from V and 1 from J, leaving 13 bases between them. CDR3 bases: TGTGCCAGCAGCCGAGTATCACAGTGGAACACTGAAGCTTTCTTT. It yields the protein CASSRVSQWNTEAFF.

This chain uses TRBV29-1 with TRBJ1-1, with no clear D. CDR1 and CDR2 (germline): SQVTM, ANQGSEA. The V end was cut by 3 bases, the J end by 3 bases, with 5 bases between. The CDR3 length is 11 residues. CDR3 region: CSVEEYTEAFF. In DNA form, the CDR3 reads TGCAGCGTTGAGGAGTACACTGAAGCTTTCTTT.

The chain uses TRBV7-8 and TRBJ2-7, with D unresolved. The germline V and J ends were trimmed by 2 bases and 5 bases, with 16 bases remaining between them. Germline V lookup: CDR1 SGHVS, CDR2 FQNEAQ. The CDR3 totals 15 residues. CDR3 amino acids: CASSLFGRSLDEQYF. In nucleotides, the CDR3 is TGTGCCAGCAGCTTATTCGGCAGGTCGCTGGACGAGCAGTACTTC.

Only one count was recorded for this clone. The V call is TRBV7-2, the J call TRBJ1-6, with 9 bases fitting TRBD1. J gave up 9 bases and V 6 bases, and 9 bases lay outside the gene matches. The germline CDR1 and CDR2 sequences are SGHTA and FQGNSA. There are 15 residues in the CDR3. CDR3 sequence (DNA): TGTGCCAGCAGACCAATCGGGACAGGGAGTTCACCCCTCCACTTT. Residues: CASRPIGTGSSPLHF. Using reference TRBV7-2 and TRBJ1-6 for the parts outside the CDR3, the full variable domain is GAGVSQSPSNKVTEKGKDVELRCDPISGHTALYWYRQSLGQGLEFLIYFQGNSAPDKSGLPSDRFSAERTGGSVSTLTIQRTQQEDSAVYLCASRPIGTGSSPLHFGNGTRLTVT.

This clone came up once. This chain joins TRBV27 and TRBJ2-5, with 14 bases identical to TRBD2. Germline values: CDR1 MNHEY, CDR2 SMNVEV (reference sequence). The CDR3 has 18 amino acids. J was trimmed by 4 bases and V by 6 bases; bases with no gene match: 13. The CDR3 region is CASSSSYAGTSGRETQYF. In DNA, the CDR3 is TGTGCCAGCAGCTCCTCATACGCCGGGACTAGCGGGAGAGAGACCCAGTACTTC.

V usage is TRBV27 and J usage is TRBJ2-7; 8 bases match TRBD2. Per germline, CDR1 MNHEY and CDR2 SMNVEV (reference sequence). The CDR3 has 23 residues. The junction had 41 bases not matched to a gene; V was cut back by 11 bases and J by 5 bases. CDR3: CAAYLARVRSPMSAGVGCHEQYF. Here the CDR3 DNA reads TGTGCCGCCTATCTTGCAAGGGTCCGGAGTCCCATGTCAGCGGGAGTAGGATGCCACGAGCAGTACTTC.

V usage is TRBV6-5 and J usage is TRBJ2-2, with D perhaps TRBD1 (6 bases). With 2 bases removed from V and 3 bases from J, the gap between germline ends came to 7 bases. Germline CDR1 and CDR2: MNHEY and SVGAGI. This CDR3 is 14 amino acids long. The CDR3 region is CASSYKGDTGELFF. The CDR3 nucleotides read TGTGCCAGCAGTTACAAGGGGGACACCGGGGAGCTGTTTTTT.

This chain links TRBV11-2 with TRBJ1-6; TRBD1 is a possible D gene (5 bases). CDR1 SGHAT and CDR2 FQNNGV come from the germline V gene. CDR3 size: 14 residues. V lost 0 bases and J lost 9, with 9 bases in between. The CDR3 DNA sequence: TGTGCCAGCAGCTTAGACAGGGCGGTTTCACCCCTCCACTTT. Residues: CASSLDRAVSPLHF. Full variable domain (missing parts from reference TRBV11-2 and TRBJ1-6): EAGVAQSPRYKIIEKRQSVAFWCNPISGHATLYWYQQILGQGPKLLIQFQNNGVVDDSQLPKDRFSAERLKGVDSTLKIQPAKLEDSAVYLCASSLDRAVSPLHFGNGTRLTVT.

This clone was observed a few times. The rearrangement links TRBV7-8 to TRBJ1-2; D may be TRBD1 (5 bases). The CDR3 contains 15 residues. Looked up from germline, CDR1 is SGHVS and CDR2 is FQNEAQ. Between the trimmed V and J ends, which lost 1 base and 2 bases, there was a span of 11 bases. The CDR3 DNA reads as TGTGCCAGCAGCTTAGTCGTAGGGGTGAACTATGGCTACACCTTC. Residues: CASSLVVGVNYGYTF. Based on the CDR3 plus reference TRBV7-8 and TRBJ1-2, the full variable domain is GAGVSQSPRYKVAKRGQDVALRCDPISGHVSLFWYQQALGQGPEFLTYFQNEAQLDKSGLPSDRFFAERPEGSVSTLKIQRTQQEDSAVYLCASSLVVGVNYGYTFGSGTRLTVV.

The chain uses TRBV11-2 and TRBJ2-7; weak D call: TRBD2 (5 bases). CDR1 SGHAT and CDR2 FQNNGV come from the germline V gene. Trimming removed 5 bases at V and 2 bases at J, with 19 bases between. The CDR3 runs 16 residues. The CDR3 loop is CASSGRRTRRTYEQYF. The CDR3 DNA sequence: TGTGCCAGCAGCGGAAGGAGGACCCGACGGACCTACGAGCAGTACTTC.

The V call is TRBV7-3, the J call TRBJ2-2; weak D call: TRBD1 (6 bases). The germline V and J ends were trimmed by 0 bases and 3 bases, with 14 bases remaining between them. Germline V gives CDR1 SGHTA, CDR2 FQGTGA. This CDR3 is 17 amino acids long. In DNA, the CDR3 is TGTGCCAGCAGCTTAACGGCAGGTGGACAGCACACCGGGGAGCTGTTTTTT. As protein: CASSLTAGGQHTGELFF.

The CDR3 reads CASSQDGGRGTYEQYF. The DNA of the CDR3 is TGCGCCAGCAGCCAAGATGGTGGCCGGGGGACCTACGAGCAGTACTTC. The V call is TRBV4-3, the J call TRBJ2-7, with D possibly being TRBD2 (6 bases). The CDR3 runs to 16 residues. Germline-derived CDR1 and CDR2 are LGHNA and YSLEER. V was pared by 0 bases and J by 2 bases, with 14 bases between.

This sequence joins TRBV7-8 and TRBJ1-3; TRBD1 is a possible D gene (6 bases). The CDR3 is 18 amino acids. The germline V gene has CDR1 SGHVS and CDR2 FQNEAQ. V was trimmed by 1 base and J by 4 bases, leaving 20 bases between them. The chain's CDR3 is CASSLEDRRFSRGNTIYF. Written as DNA, the CDR3 is TGTGCCAGCAGCTTAGAGGACAGAAGATTCTCACGGGGAAACACCATATATTTT.